This T cell receptor (beta chain) was documented in a study of blood T cell repertoires in COVID-19. Study-wide background: Acute-phase and convalescent COVID-19 samples originated in the United States, Italy and Spain.

Authors' data handling: From reference gene primer amplification, estimates of nucleated cell counts were derived. Using immunoSEQ multiplex PCR, the repertoire was profiled, and TCRdb retains in-frame clones only, with some absent. Clonal size and the V and J genes are those of that table, whereas D and trimming came from the DNA. The data contain 90,000 to 150,000 clones, approximately 86% of them singletons. From germline, CDR1 is MDHEN and CDR2 SYDVKM. This CDR3 spans 12 amino acids. The V gene lost 4 bases and the J gene lost 7 bases, with 10 bases spanning the gap. The chain recombines TRBV28 with TRBJ1-2; maybe TRBD1 (6 bases). This receptor was obtained from a woman aged 45-65 years with active or convalescent COVID-19. The specimen was peripheral blood. The DNA for the CDR3 is TGTGCCAGCAGTTACAGGGTGGGTGGCTACACCTTC. It translates to CASSYRVGGYTF.